This T cell receptor (beta chain) is from a study of T-cell reconstitution after alpha-beta-depleted transplantation in children. The CDR3 has 14 amino acids. Germline V lookup: CDR1 SGHRS, CDR2 YFSETQ. V gave up 5 bases and J gave up 0 bases, with 11 bases separating them. The TCRbeta library incorporated unique molecular identifiers. TCRdb ran MiXCR on the PCR reads and lists one entry per CDR3 protein. The data contain 200,000 to 250,000 distinct CDR3 sequences, around 7.7% of them singletons. The chain carries TRBV5-1 and TRBJ1-1, with D hard to call. Sample: PBMCs, mostly from graft donor cells, taken 360 days after TCRalphabeta/CD19-depleted stem cell transplant. The clonotype comes from a male patient aged 2-15 years who had a stem cell transplant for acute myeloid leukemia, so the T cells may come from the graft donor. As DNA, the CDR3 is TGCGCCAGCAGAGAACAGACCCTGAACACTGAAGCTTTCTTT. Amino acid sequence: CASREQTLNTEAFF.